A selection of T cell receptor beta chains follows, all from one sample in a study of graft-versus-host responses after intestinal transplantation. The data were produced by immunoSEQ multiplex PCR, yet TCRdb's version contains in-frame clones alone and is incomplete. Of 98,000 or so clones in the sample, about 90% are singletons; the top ten hold about 1%. No antigen is known for these receptors. Material: unstimulated CD4+ T cells sorted from spleen or lymph node cells, obtained before intestinal transplant. The source of these receptors is a human donor who received an intestinal transplant. Each CDR3 is given with its conserved first and last residue. The D gene is left open where the match is weak. Not every row has a clone size; where given, it reads once, few, many or a size class.

TRBD1	TRBV7-6	NA	TRBJ1-5	CASSSDRGQPQHF	TGTGCCAGCAGCTCCGACAGGGGTCAGCCCCAGCATTTT
TRBD1	TRBV7-9	NA	TRBJ1-2	CASSGRDRGDYGYTF	TGTGCCAGCAGCGGCCGGGACAGGGGGGACTATGGCTACACCTTC
TRBD2	TRBV7-2	once	TRBJ2-7	CASSLGASGYEQYF	TGTGCCAGCAGCTTAGGGGCTAGCGGCTACGAGCAGTACTTC
NA	TRBV6-5	NA	TRBJ1-2	CASSYQRRYGYTF	TGTGCCAGCAGTTATCAGCGGAGGTATGGCTACACCTTC
NA	TRBV28	NA	TRBJ2-5	CASSKTGAVETQYF	TGTGCCAGCAGTAAAACGGGAGCGGTGGAGACCCAGTACTTC
NA	TRBV14	NA	TRBJ2-5	CASSHIRGSRVQETQYF	TGTGCCAGCAGCCATATCAGGGGATCTAGAGTCCAAGAGACCCAGTACTTC
NA	TRBV19	NA	TRBJ1-6	CASKSGIVNSPLHF	TGTGCCAGTAAGTCCGGAATCGTGAATTCACCCCTCCACTTT
TRBD1	TRBV6-5	few	TRBJ1-2	CASRTGNNYGYTF	TGTGCCAGCAGGACAGGGAATAACTATGGCTACACCTTC
NA	TRBV5-1	NA	TRBJ1-5	CASSLEGGLSNQPQHF	TGCGCCAGCAGCTTGGAAGGGGGATTAAGCAATCAGCCCCAGCATTTT
TRBD1	TRBV27	NA	TRBJ1-2	CASTRGPRDRGLANYGYTF	TGTGCCAGCACCCGAGGTCCCCGGGACAGGGGGCTAGCTAACTATGGCTACACCTTC
NA	TRBV2	few	TRBJ2-7	CASKRIYEQYF	TGTGCCAGCAAAAGGATCTACGAGCAGTACTTC
NA	TRBV10-3	NA	TRBJ1-1	CAISESKGAMNTEAFF	TGTGCCATCAGTGAGTCGAAAGGGGCCATGAACACTGAAGCTTTCTTT
NA	TRBV7-9	NA	TRBJ2-2	CASSPDRLGFPGELFF	TGTGCCAGCAGCCCCGACAGACTCGGATTTCCCGGGGAGCTGTTTTTT
NA	TRBV9	NA	TRBJ1-2	CASSVVPGLSYGYTF	TGTGCCAGCAGCGTAGTTCCGGGTTTAAGTTATGGCTACACCTTC
TRBD1	TRBV7-3	NA	TRBJ2-2	CASSSGTAGELFF	TGTGCCAGCAGCTCCGGGACAGCCGGGGAGCTGTTTTTT